This entry is about one T cell receptor (beta chain). The antigen is not known. This entry comes from a study of shared clonotypes between healthy human individuals. For the study at large: Each donor had three CD4 naive, three CD4 memory, two CD8 naive and one CD8 memory plate.

Every immunoSEQ plate was one replicate of a subset's evenly spread DNA. The repertoire was sequenced with immunoSEQ multiplex PCR; TCRdb's copy has only in-frame clones and lacks some. The sample carries just over 2,000,000 clones, 95% recorded once. This CDR3 contains 19 residues. V lost 0 bases and J lost 0, with 16 bases in between. Study findings and constraints: Rarefaction demonstrated incomplete sorted-subset sequencing despite large depth.

Donors comprised only Caucasian adults living in Nashville, Tennessee. The chain recombines TRBV5-3 with TRBJ1-6, with a tentative D call TRBD1 (6 bases). TRBV5-3 qualifies as an ORF whose function is uncertain. Input material: naive CD4+ T cells sorted from blood. Subset given: CD45RA+ positively selected. The receptor's source is a man between 18 and 29 years old in good health. The CDR3, as DNA: TGTGCCAGAAGCTTGGCGGACAGTAGGGCTGCCTCCTATAATTCACCCCTCCACTTT. This codes for CARSLADSRAASYNSPLHF.